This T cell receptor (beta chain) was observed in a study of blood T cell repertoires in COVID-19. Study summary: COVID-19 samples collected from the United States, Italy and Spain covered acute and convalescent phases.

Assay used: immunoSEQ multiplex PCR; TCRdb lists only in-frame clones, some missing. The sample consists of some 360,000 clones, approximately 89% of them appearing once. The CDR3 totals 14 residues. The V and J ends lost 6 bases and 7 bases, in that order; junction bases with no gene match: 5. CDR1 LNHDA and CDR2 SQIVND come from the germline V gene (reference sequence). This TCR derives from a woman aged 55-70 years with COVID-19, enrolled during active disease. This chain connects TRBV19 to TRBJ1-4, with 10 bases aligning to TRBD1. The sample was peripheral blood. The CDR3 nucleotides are TGTGCCAGTAGCTGGACAGGGGGGGGTGAAAAACTGTTTTTT. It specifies CASSWTGGGEKLFF.